These 25 T cell receptor beta chains were all obtained from the same sample, sequenced in a study of T-cell memory formation after mild COVID-19. TCRdb recomputed calls from the 5' RACE reads with MiXCR, one row per CDR3 protein. Of a few hundred thousand distinct CDR3 sequences listed, 16% are singletons. The sequenced sample consisted of PBMCs or a T cell subset sorted from them (not recorded which). The receptor source for this set is a man between 18 and 29 years old who had mild COVID-19 (a few samples of this study predate the infection). Cell type and time point are not known.

CDR3 sequence reads: CASSMLTGDGNQPQHF. CDR3 nucleotides: TGTGCCAGTAGTATGCTGACAGGGGATGGCAATCAGCCCCAGCATTTT. J is TRBJ1-5 and V is TRBV19; TRBD1 matches at 8 bases. The CDR3 length is 16 residues. V shed 3 bases and J 2 bases; nucleotides not matched to a gene: 6. CDR1 is LNHDA and CDR2 is SQIVND in the germline V gene (reference sequence).

This clonotype was seen many times. The V gene is TRBV12-3 or TRBV12-4, the J gene TRBJ2-4, with a possible D match to TRBD2 (6 bases). V lost 3 bases and J 3 bases, leaving 6 bases between the germline ends. This CDR3 is 13 amino acids long. The CDR3 DNA is TGTGCCAGCAGTTTGGGGGGCAAAAACATTCAGTACTTC. This encodes CASSLGGKNIQYF.

This clonotype was seen a handful of times. The gene calls are TRBV5-1 and TRBJ2-2; no clear D. The germline gives CDR1 SGHRS, CDR2 YFSETQ. V was shortened by 0 bases and J by 4 bases, with 4 bases between the two germline ends. The CDR3 totals 13 residues. CDR3 DNA sequence: TGCGCCAGCAGCTTGGAGCCCACCGGGGAGCTGTTTTTT. It codes for CASSLEPTGELFF.

Only a few counts were recorded for this clonotype. The rearrangement links TRBV27 to TRBJ2-5, with 7 nucleotides matching TRBD2. The CDR3 runs 15 residues. Per germline, CDR1 MNHEY and CDR2 SMNVEV (reference sequence). The J segment lost 5 bases and the V segment lost 2 bases, leaving 8 bases of the junction unmatched. This CDR3 reads CASSLNGGTPETQYF. The CDR3, as DNA: TGTGCCAGCAGTTTAAACGGGGGGACGCCCGAGACCCAGTACTTC.

This sequence joins TRBV4-2 and TRBJ2-5; 7 bases match TRBD2. V was clipped by 2 bases and J by 5 bases; unmatched bases: 5. Germline values: CDR1 LGHNA, CDR2 YNFKEQ. This CDR3 contains 14 residues. This CDR3 reads CASSQPRGGETQYF. CDR3 DNA sequence: TGTGCCAGCAGCCAACCACGGGGAGGGGAGACCCAGTACTTC.

The V call is TRBV30, the J call TRBJ1-6, with 8 bases identical to TRBD1. CDR3 length equals 12 residues. Germline-derived CDR1 and CDR2 are GTSNPN and SVGIG (reference sequence). With V trimmed by 3 bases and J by 12 bases, 4 bases remained unmatched. This CDR3 reads CAWRSGGKPLHF. CDR3 DNA: TGTGCCTGGAGATCAGGGGGCAAACCCCTCCACTTT.

The table lists this clonotype with a few counts. This chain links TRBV6-5 with TRBJ2-1; D not resolved. This CDR3 is built from 11 residues. Germline-derived CDR1 and CDR2 are MNHEY and SVGAGI. V was shortened by 7 bases and J by 3 bases, with 4 bases between the two germline ends. DNA of the CDR3: TGTGCCAGCACTAACTACAATGAGCAGTTCTTC. This codes for CASTNYNEQFF.

In its sample, this clonotype was seen a few times. This chain joins TRBV28 and TRBJ2-7, with a possible D match to TRBD1 (6 bases). Trimming removed 5 bases at V and 0 bases at J, with 11 bases between. The CDR3 consists of 14 residues. Germline CDR1 is MDHEN and CDR2 is SYDVKM. The CDR3 sequence: CASSGGGSSYEQYV. In DNA, the CDR3 is TGTGCCAGCAGTGGGGGCGGCAGCTCCTACGAGCAGTACGTC.

This clonotype occurred a few times. V gene TRBV5-6 combines with J gene TRBJ2-4; 15 bases agree with TRBD2. V gave up 3 bases and J gave up 12 bases; unmatched junction bases: 10. The germline V gene encodes CDR1 SGHDT and CDR2 YYEEEE. The CDR3 spans 16 residues. The CDR3 loop is CASSSQGLAGGPTQYF. CDR3 DNA sequence: TGTGCCAGCAGCTCCCAAGGACTAGCGGGGGGGCCTACTCAGTACTTC.

The chain has TRBV27 and TRBJ2-1; 14 bases are shared with TRBD2. CDR3 size: 18 residues. The J segment lost 2 bases and the V segment lost 4 bases, leaving 7 bases of the junction unmatched. CDR1 and CDR2 (germline): MNHEY, SMNVEV (reference sequence). DNA for the CDR3: TGTGCCAGCAGTTACCATTCGGGACTAGCGGGGGCCTACAATGAGCAGTTCTTC. It translates to CASSYHSGLAGAYNEQFF.

The V call is TRBV20-1, the J call TRBJ2-1; the D is unclear. Trimming removed 8 bases at V and 8 bases at J, with 13 bases between. The germline V gene has CDR1 DFQATT and CDR2 SNEGSKA (reference sequence). This CDR3 region has 11 residues. The CDR3 spells CSPGGRYEQFF. DNA for the CDR3: TGCAGTCCGGGTGGGCGGTATGAGCAGTTCTTC.

This clonotype was counted a few times. The V gene is TRBV7-6, the J gene TRBJ2-7, with D perhaps TRBD2 (5 bases). The CDR3 consists of 14 residues. Germline V lookup: CDR1 SGHVS, CDR2 FNYEAQ. Trimming removed 1 base from V and 3 bases from J, with 10 bases in between. The CDR3 reads CASSLEADYYEQYF. In DNA, the CDR3 is TGTGCCAGCAGCTTAGAGGCAGACTACTACGAGCAGTACTTC. Based on the CDR3 plus reference TRBV7-6 and TRBJ2-7, the full variable domain is GAGVSQSPRYKVTKRGQDVALRCDPISGHVSLYWYRQALGQGPEFLTYFNYEAQQDKSGLPNDRFSAERPEGSISTLTIQRTEQRDSAMYRCASSLEADYYEQYFGPGTRLTVT.

There are a few counts of this clonotype. The CDR3 DNA is TGCGCCAGCAGCTTGGGACAGGGAGGGGGCACAGATACGCAGTATTTT. Protein sequence: CASSLGQGGGTDTQYF. The chain is built from TRBV5-1 and TRBJ2-3; D assignment may be TRBD1 or TRBD2 (7 bases each). The germline V gene has CDR1 SGHRS and CDR2 YFSETQ. The CDR3 consists of 16 residues. V was trimmed by 0 bases and J by 1 base, leaving 12 bases between them.

In its sample, this clonotype was seen a few times. The CDR3 DNA reads as TGTGCCAGCAGTTACGGGGGGCTCTACAATGAGCAGTTCTTC. This codes for CASSYGGLYNEQFF. The V gene is TRBV6-2 or TRBV6-3, the J gene TRBJ2-1; either TRBD1 or TRBD2 may fit D (6 bases each). The CDR3 has 14 residues. V was shortened by 2 bases and J by 3 bases, with 8 bases between the two germline ends. The germline gives CDR1 MNHEY, CDR2 SVGEGT.

The chain couples TRBV7-2 to TRBJ1-1, with D possibly matching TRBD1 (5 bases). Germline CDR1 is SGHTA and CDR2 is FQGNSA. V was trimmed by 4 bases and J by 0 bases, leaving 12 bases between them. This CDR3 has 15 residues. The DNA of the CDR3 is TGTGCCAGCAGCTCAGGGTTGGGGATGAACACTGAAGCTTTCTTT. Translated, it gives CASSSGLGMNTEAFF.

The chain uses TRBV6-5 and TRBJ1-2; no reliable D call. With 5 bases removed from V and 8 bases from J, the gap between germline ends came to 18 bases. The CDR3 extends over 14 amino acids. Germline-derived CDR1 and CDR2 are MNHEY and SVGAGI. CDR3 in DNA: TGTGCCAGCAGTACGCGAGGGCCCCAGATGGGCTACACCTTC. Protein sequence: CASSTRGPQMGYTF.

The chain couples TRBV5-1 to TRBJ1-1; TRBD1 is a possible D gene (6 bases). Trimming shortened V by 3 bases and J by 3 bases, and 9 bases separated the two germline ends. CDR3 length equals 13 residues. CDR1 is SGHRS, CDR2 YFSETQ, per germline. CDR3: CASSSGQHTEAFF. The CDR3 region has the DNA TGCGCCAGCAGCTCCGGACAGCACACTGAAGCTTTCTTT.

This clonotype was seen a few times. The chain is built from TRBV5-1 and TRBJ2-1; no clear D gene. CDR3 size: 15 residues. Germline V gene sequence: CDR1 SGHRS, CDR2 YFSETQ. V shed 0 bases and J shed 9 bases, with 16 bases lying between them. CDR3 region: CASSLAGSPLGEQFF. The CDR3 bases are TGCGCCAGCAGCTTGGCGGGTAGCCCTTTGGGTGAGCAGTTCTTC.

The chain has TRBV5-1 and TRBJ2-6; D ambiguous. Germline CDR1 and CDR2: SGHRS and YFSETQ. V dropped 0 bases and J dropped 3 bases, with 7 bases sitting between them. This CDR3 spans 15 amino acids. The CDR3 protein is CASSLGADGANVLTF. In nucleotides, the CDR3 is TGCGCCAGCAGCTTGGGGGCCGATGGGGCCAACGTCCTGACTTTC.

This clonotype has just a few counts. The V and J genes are TRBV5-1 and TRBJ1-4; 10 bases align to TRBD1. With 3 bases clipped from V and 7 bases from J, the junction kept 3 bases outside the gene matches. Germline CDR1 and CDR2: SGHRS and YFSETQ. This CDR3 region has 14 residues. The DNA of the CDR3 is TGCGCCAGCAGCTATGGGACAGGGGTTGAAAAACTGTTTTTT. Translating it yields CASSYGTGVEKLFF.

This chain's CDR3 is CATLEDREAFF. The CDR3 DNA is TGTGCCACCTTAGAGGACAGGGAAGCTTTCTTT. The J gene is TRBJ1-1, the V gene TRBV24-1; TRBD1 matches at 7 bases. CDR1 and CDR2 from the germline V gene are KGHDR and SFDVKD. With 9 bases clipped from V and 8 bases from J, the junction kept 5 bases outside the gene matches. The CDR3 is made up of 11 amino acids.

This clonotype was recorded a few times. The V and J genes are TRBV20-1 and TRBJ2-1; D uncertain. Trimming left V 8 bases short and J 7 bases short, with 12 bases between. This CDR3 has 11 residues. CDR1 is DFQATT, CDR2 SNEGSKA, per germline (reference sequence). The CDR3 DNA sequence: TGCAGTACCGAACCGGTAAATGAGCAGTTCTTC. Protein: CSTEPVNEQFF.

The chain couples TRBV3-1 to TRBJ2-3; 11 bases match TRBD2. The CDR3 totals 16 residues. Germline CDR1 and CDR2: LGHDT and YNNKEL (reference sequence). J was trimmed by 8 bases and V by 4 bases; bases with no gene match: 11. The CDR3 DNA reads as TGTGCCAGCAGCCGTTGGACTAGCGGGCTAAGGGGTACGCAGTATTTT. It encodes CASSRWTSGLRGTQYF.

This clonotype was counted only a few times. V usage is TRBV7-8 and J usage is TRBJ2-3; no definite D call. Trimming took 5 bases from V and 5 from J, leaving 14 bases between them. The CDR3 totals 14 residues. Per germline, CDR1 SGHVS and CDR2 FQNEAQ. In DNA form, the CDR3 reads TGTGCCAGCAGCGACCTTCAAAGCTTAGATACGCAGTATTTT. Protein sequence: CASSDLQSLDTQYF.

This clonotype occurred a few times. CDR3 DNA: TGCGCCAGCAGCTTGGATGGCGGGGGGGACAATGAGCAGTTCTTC. This codes for CASSLDGGGDNEQFF. The gene calls are TRBV5-1 and TRBJ2-1; 9 bases are shared with TRBD2. Germline lookup yields CDR1 SGHRS and CDR2 YFSETQ. V was pared by 0 bases and J by 5 bases, with 3 bases of the junction left unmatched. This CDR3 has 15 residues.